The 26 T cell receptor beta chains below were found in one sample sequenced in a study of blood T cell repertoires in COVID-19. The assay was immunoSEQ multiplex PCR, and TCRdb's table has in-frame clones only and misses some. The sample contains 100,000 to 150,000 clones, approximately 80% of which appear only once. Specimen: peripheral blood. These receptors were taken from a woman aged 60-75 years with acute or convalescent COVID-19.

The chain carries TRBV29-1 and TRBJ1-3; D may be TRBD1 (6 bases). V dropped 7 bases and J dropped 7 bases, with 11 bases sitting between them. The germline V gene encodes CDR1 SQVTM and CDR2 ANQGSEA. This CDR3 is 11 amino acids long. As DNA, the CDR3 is TGCAGCGCCGACCAGGGGAACACCATATATTTT. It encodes CSADQGNTIYF.

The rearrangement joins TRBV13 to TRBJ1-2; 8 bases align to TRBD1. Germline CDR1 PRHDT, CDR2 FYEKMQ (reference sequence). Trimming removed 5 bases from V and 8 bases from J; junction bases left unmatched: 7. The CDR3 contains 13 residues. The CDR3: CASSDRGGNGYTF. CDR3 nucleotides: TGTGCCAGCAGCGACAGGGGAGGAAACGGCTACACCTTC.

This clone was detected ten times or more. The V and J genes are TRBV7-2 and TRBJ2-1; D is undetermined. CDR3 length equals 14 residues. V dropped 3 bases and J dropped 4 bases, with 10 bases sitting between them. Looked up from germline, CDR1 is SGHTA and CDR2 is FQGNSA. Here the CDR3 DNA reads TGTGCCAGCAGCTTCAAAGCGCAGTACAATGAGCAGTTCTTC. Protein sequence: CASSFKAQYNEQFF.

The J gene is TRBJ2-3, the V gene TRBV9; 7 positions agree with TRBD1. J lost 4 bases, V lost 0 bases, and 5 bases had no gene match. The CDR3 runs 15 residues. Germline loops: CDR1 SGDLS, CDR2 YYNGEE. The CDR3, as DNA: TGTGCCAGCAGCGTAGGACAGGGTAGGGCAGATACGCAGTATTTT. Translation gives CASSVGQGRADTQYF.

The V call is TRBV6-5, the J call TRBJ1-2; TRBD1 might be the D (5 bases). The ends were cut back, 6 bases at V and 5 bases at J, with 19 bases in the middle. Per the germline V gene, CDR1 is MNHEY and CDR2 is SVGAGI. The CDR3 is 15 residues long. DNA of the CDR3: TGTGCCAGCAGCCAAACCCAGATGGGGGGGTATGGCTACACCTTC. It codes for CASSQTQMGGYGYTF.

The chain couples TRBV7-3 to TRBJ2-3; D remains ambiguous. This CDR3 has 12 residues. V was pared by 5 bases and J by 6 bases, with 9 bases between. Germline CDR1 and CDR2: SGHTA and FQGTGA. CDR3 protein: CASSATGDTQYF. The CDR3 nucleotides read TGTGCCAGCAGCGCGACTGGGGATACGCAGTATTTT.

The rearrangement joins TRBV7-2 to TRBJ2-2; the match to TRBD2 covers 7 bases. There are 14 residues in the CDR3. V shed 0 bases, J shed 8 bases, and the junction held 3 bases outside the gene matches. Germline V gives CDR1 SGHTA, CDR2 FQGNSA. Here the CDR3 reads CASSLALSGGELFF. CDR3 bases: TGTGCCAGCAGCTTAGCTCTTAGCGGGGGGGAGCTGTTTTTT.

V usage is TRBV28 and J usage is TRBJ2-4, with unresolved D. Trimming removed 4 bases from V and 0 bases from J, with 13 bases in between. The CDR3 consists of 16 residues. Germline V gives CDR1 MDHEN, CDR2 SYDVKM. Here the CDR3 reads CASSSSVFLAKNIQYF. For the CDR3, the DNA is TGTGCCAGCAGTTCCTCAGTTTTCCTAGCCAAAAACATTCAGTACTTC.

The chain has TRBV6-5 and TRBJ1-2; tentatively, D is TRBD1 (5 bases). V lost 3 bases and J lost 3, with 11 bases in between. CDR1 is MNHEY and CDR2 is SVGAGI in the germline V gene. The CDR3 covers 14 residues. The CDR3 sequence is CASSYNAGYYGYTF. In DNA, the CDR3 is TGTGCCAGCAGTTATAATGCAGGGTACTATGGCTACACCTTC.

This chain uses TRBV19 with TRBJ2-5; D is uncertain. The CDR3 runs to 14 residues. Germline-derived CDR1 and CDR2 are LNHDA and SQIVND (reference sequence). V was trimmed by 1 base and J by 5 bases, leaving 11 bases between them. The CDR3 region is CASSIVAPSETQYF. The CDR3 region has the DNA TGTGCCAGTAGTATAGTGGCCCCTTCGGAGACCCAGTACTTC.

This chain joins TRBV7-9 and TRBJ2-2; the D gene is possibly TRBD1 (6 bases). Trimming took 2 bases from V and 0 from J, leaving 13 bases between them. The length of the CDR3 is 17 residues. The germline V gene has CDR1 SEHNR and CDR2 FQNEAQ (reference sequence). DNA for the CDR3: TGTGCCAGCAGCTTACAGGGGTCACCTTCGAACACCGGGGAGCTGTTTTTT. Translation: CASSLQGSPSNTGELFF.

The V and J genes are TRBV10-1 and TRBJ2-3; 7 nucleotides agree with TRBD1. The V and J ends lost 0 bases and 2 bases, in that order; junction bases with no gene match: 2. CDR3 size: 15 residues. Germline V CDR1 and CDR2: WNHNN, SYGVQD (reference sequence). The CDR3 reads CASSESGQITDTQYF. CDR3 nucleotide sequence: TGCGCCAGCAGTGAGTCGGGACAGATCACAGATACGCAGTATTTT.

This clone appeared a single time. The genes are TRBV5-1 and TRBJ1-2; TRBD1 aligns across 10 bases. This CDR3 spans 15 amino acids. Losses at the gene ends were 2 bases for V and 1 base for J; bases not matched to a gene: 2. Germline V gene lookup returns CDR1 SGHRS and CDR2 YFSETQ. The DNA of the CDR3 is TGCGCCAGCAGCTTTGGACAGGGGGGTAACTATGGCTACACCTTC. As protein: CASSFGQGGNYGYTF.

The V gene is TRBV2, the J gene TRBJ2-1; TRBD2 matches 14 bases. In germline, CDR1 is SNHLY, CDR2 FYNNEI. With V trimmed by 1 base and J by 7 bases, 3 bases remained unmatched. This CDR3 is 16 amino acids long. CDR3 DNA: TGTGCCAGCAGTGAAGTGAGGACTAGCGGGGGGAATGAGCAGTTCTTC. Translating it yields CASSEVRTSGGNEQFF.

The CDR3 coding sequence is TGCGCCAGCAGTCTTACTCCCGGGACAGCAGGAGACACCATATATTTT. It codes for CASSLTPGTAGDTIYF. This chain connects TRBV5-1 to TRBJ1-3, with 7 positions matching TRBD1. The CDR3 spans 16 residues. With 5 bases clipped from V and 8 bases from J, the junction kept 16 bases outside the gene matches. Per the germline V gene, CDR1 is SGHRS and CDR2 is YFSETQ.

This chain's CDR3 is CASRTEQGLVYGYTF. The DNA for the CDR3 is TGTGCCAGTAGAACCGAACAGGGGCTGGTCTATGGCTACACCTTC. The chain is built from TRBV19 and TRBJ1-2; 7 bases match TRBD1. Germline V lookup: CDR1 LNHDA, CDR2 SQIVND (reference sequence). The V gene end was trimmed by 6 bases and the J gene end by 4 bases; junction bases not matched to a gene: 11. This CDR3 region has 15 residues.

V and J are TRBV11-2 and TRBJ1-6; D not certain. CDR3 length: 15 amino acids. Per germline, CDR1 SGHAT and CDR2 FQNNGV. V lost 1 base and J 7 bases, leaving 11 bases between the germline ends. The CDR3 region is CASSLVRSRNSPLHF. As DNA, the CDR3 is TGTGCCAGCAGCTTAGTTCGGAGCCGGAATTCACCCCTCCACTTT.

The CDR3 nucleotides are TGCGCCAGCAGTCTCCCCTCCGGGACAGGGACAGATACGCAGTATTTT. Translation gives CASSLPSGTGTDTQYF. The J gene is TRBJ2-3, the V gene TRBV5-1; TRBD1 matches 9 bases. CDR3 size: 16 residues. Germline values: CDR1 SGHRS, CDR2 YFSETQ. V shed 5 bases, J shed 3 bases, and the junction held 10 bases outside the gene matches.

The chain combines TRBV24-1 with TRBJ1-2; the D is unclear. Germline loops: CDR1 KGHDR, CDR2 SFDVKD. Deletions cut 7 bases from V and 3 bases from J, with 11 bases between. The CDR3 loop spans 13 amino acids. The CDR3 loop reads CATSPGGYYGYTF. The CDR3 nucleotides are TGTGCCACCAGCCCCGGCGGTTACTATGGCTACACCTTC.

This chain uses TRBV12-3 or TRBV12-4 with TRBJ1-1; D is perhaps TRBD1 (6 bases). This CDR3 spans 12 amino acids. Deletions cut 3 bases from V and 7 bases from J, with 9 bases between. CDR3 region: CASSFLDSEAFF. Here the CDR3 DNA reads TGTGCCAGCAGTTTTCTGGACAGTGAAGCTTTCTTT.

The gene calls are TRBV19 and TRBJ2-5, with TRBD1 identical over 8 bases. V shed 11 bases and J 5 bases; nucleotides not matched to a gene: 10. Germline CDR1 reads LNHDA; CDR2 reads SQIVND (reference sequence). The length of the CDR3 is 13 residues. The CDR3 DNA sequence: TGTGCCGTGAAGGGGACAGGAGAGGAGACCCAGTACTTC. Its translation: CAVKGTGEETQYF.

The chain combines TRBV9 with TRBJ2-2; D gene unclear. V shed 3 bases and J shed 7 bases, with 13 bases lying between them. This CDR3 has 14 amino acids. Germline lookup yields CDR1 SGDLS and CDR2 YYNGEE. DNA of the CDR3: TGTGCCAGCAGCGAACTCACTTCAGGCGGGGAGCTGTTTTTT. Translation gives CASSELTSGGELFF.

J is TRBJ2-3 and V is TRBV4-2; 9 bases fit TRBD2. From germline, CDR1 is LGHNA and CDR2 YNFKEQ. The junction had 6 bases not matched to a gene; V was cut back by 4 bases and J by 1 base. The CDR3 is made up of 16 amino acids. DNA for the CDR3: TGTGCCAGCAGCCCCCGGGTAGCGGGGGGCACAGATACGCAGTATTTT. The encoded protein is CASSPRVAGGTDTQYF.

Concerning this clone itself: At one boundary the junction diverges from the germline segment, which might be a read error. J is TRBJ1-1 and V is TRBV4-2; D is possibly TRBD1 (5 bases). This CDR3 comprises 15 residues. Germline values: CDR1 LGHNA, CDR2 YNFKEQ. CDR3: CASSQDGRRPPQEIF. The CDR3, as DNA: TGTGCCAGCAGCCAAGATGGTCGACGCCCCCCACAGGAGATCTTT.

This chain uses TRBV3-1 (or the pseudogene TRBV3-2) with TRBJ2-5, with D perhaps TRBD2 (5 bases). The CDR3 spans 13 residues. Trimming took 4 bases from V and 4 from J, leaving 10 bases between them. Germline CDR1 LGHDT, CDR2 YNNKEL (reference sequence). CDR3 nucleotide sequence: TGTGCCAGCAGCCGGCAACGGGGAGAGACCCAGTACTTC. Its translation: CASSRQRGETQYF.

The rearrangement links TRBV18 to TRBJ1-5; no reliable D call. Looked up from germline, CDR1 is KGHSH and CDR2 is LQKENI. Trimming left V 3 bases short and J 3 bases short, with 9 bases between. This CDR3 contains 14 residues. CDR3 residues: CASSPPEVNQPQHF. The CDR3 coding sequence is TGTGCCAGCTCACCTCCAGAAGTCAATCAGCCCCAGCATTTT.